The present entry profiles one T cell receptor beta chain with its context. Germline lookup yields CDR1 SGHAT and CDR2 FQNNGV. This CDR3 has 13 amino acids. V gave up 3 bases and J gave up 3 bases; unmatched junction bases: 2. This sample was included in a study of T cell changes during pregnancy in multiple sclerosis. Clones were read by immunoSEQ multiplex PCR, and TCRdb kept only the in-frame ones, dropping some. The sample has under 95,000 clones, 92% seen once; the top ten hold roughly 2.1%. The material was peripheral blood, obtained in the second trimester of pregnancy. This TCR was sampled from a female donor with multiple sclerosis, enrolled in a pregnancy study. V gene TRBV11-2 combines with J gene TRBJ2-7, with TRBD1 identical over 7 bases. Here the CDR3 reads CASSLGQNYEQYF. DNA for the CDR3: TGTGCCAGCAGCTTGGGACAGAACTACGAGCAGTACTTC.